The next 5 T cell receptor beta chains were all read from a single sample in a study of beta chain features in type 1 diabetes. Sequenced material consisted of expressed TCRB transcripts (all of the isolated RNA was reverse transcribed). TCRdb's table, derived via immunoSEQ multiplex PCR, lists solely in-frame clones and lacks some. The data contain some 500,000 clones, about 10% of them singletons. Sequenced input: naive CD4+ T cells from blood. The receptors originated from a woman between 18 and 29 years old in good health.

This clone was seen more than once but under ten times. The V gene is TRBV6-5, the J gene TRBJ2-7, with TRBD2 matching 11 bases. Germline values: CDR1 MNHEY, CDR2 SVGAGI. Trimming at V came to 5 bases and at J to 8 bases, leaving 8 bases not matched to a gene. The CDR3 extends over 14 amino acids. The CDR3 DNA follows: TGTGCCAGCAGTGTGACTAGCGGGAAGGCTCAGCAGTACTTC. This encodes CASSVTSGKAQQYF.

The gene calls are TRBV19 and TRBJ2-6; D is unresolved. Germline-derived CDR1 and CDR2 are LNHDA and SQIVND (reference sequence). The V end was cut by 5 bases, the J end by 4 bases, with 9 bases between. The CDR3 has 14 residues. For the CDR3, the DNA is TGTGCCAGTAGTTATGGCGGCGGGGCCAACGTCCTGACTTTC. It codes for CASSYGGGANVLTF.

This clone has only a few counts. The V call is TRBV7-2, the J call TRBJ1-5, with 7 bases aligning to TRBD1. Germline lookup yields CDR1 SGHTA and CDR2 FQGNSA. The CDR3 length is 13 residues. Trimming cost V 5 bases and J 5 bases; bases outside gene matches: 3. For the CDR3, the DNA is TGTGCCAGCAGCACCCAGGGGGATCAGCCCCAGCATTTT. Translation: CASSTQGDQPQHF.

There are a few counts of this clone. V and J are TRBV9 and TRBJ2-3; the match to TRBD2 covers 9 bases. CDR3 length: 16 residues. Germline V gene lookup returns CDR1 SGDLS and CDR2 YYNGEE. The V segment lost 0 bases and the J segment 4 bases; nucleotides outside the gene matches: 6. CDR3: CASSVDSGSGADTQYF. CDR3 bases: TGTGCCAGCAGCGTAGATAGCGGGAGCGGCGCAGATACGCAGTATTTT.

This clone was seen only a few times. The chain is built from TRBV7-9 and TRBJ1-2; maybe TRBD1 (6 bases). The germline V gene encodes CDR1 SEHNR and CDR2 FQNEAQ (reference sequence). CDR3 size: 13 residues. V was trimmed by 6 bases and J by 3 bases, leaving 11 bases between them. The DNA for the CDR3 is TGTGCCAGCAGTTCGACAGGAGACTATGGCTACACCTTC. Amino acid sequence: CASSSTGDYGYTF.